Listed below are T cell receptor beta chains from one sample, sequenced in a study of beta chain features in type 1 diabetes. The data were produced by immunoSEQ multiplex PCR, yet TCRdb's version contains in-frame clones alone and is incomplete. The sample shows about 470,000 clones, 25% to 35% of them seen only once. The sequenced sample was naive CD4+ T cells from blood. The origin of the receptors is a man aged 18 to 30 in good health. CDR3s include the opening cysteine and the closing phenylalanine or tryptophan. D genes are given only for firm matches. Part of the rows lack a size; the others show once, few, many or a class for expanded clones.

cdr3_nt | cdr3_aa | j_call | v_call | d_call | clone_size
TGTGCCTGGAGTGTACTCGGACCGGCCTACGAGCAGTACTTC | CAWSVLGPAYEQYF | TRBJ2-7 | TRBV30 | - | few
TGTGCCAGCAGCCCTGTAGGGGGATTTGATGGCTACACCTTC | CASSPVGGFDGYTF | TRBJ1-2 | TRBV9 | - | few
TGTGCCAGTACCCTCCCCGGGGAGTGGGTCGGAGAGCAGTACTTC | CASTLPGEWVGEQYF | TRBJ2-7 | TRBV19 | - | -
TGTGCCAGCAGCTGGGGCACCGGGGAGCTGTTTTTT | CASSWGTGELFF | TRBJ2-2 | TRBV7-3 | - | -
TGTGCCAGTAGTATAGTAGTGAGGGCCTCTGGGGCCAACGTCCTGACTTTC | CASSIVVRASGANVLTF | TRBJ2-6 | TRBV19 | - | few
TGTGCCATCAGTGACCCAGGGGGCGAAGAGACCCAGTACTTC | CAISDPGGEETQYF | TRBJ2-5 | TRBV10-3 | TRBD1 | -
TGTGCCAGCAGCACCTTACAGGGCAACACCGGGGAGCTGTTTTTT | CASSTLQGNTGELFF | TRBJ2-2 | TRBV9 | - | -
TGTGCCTGGAGTGGGACTAGCGGCTTTGACAATGAGCAGTTCTTC | CAWSGTSGFDNEQFF | TRBJ2-1 | TRBV30 | TRBD2 | -
TGTGCCAGCGGGAGGGTGTACAATGAGCAGTTCTTC | CASGRVYNEQFF | TRBJ2-1 | TRBV28 | TRBD2 | few
TGTGCCTGGAAGCCCTACCTACGCTACAATGAGCAGTTCTTC | CAWKPYLRYNEQFF | TRBJ2-1 | TRBV30 | - | -
TGCAGTGCTAGAAAGGATGGCTACACCTTC | CSARKDGYTF | TRBJ1-2 | TRBV20-1 | - | few
TGCAGCGTTGAAGGGGCAGGAGTTTGGGAGCAGTTCTTC | CSVEGAGVWEQFF | TRBJ2-1 | TRBV29-1 | - | few
TGCGCCAGCAGCCAAGATCATGTCTACCAAGAGACCCAGTACTTC | CASSQDHVYQETQYF | TRBJ2-5 | TRBV4-1 | - | -
TGCGCCAGCAGCTTGGATCCTAGCGGCTCCTACGAGCAGTACTTC | CASSLDPSGSYEQYF | TRBJ2-7 | TRBV5-1 | TRBD2 | -
TGTGCCTGGATCCAGCAGGGGGAGACCCAGTACTTC | CAWIQQGETQYF | TRBJ2-5 | TRBV30 | - | -
TGTGCCAGCAGTCGGGGGAGGGCCGCCGGGGAGCTGTTTTTT | CASSRGRAAGELFF | TRBJ2-2 | TRBV27 | TRBD2 | -
TGCAGCGTTGAAGTTTACGGGACAGGAGCCTACGAGCAGTACTTC | CSVEVYGTGAYEQYF | TRBJ2-7 | TRBV29-1 | TRBD1 | few
TGTGCCAGCTCACCAGGGTATCAGTACGAGCAGTACTTC | CASSPGYQYEQYF | TRBJ2-7 | TRBV18 | - | -
TGCGCCAGCAGCTTGTTTGTCGGTGAGCAGTTCTTC | CASSLFVGEQFF | TRBJ2-1 | TRBV5-1 | - | -
TGTGCCAGCAGCTTTGGGGTGGTGGGGACCCAGTACTTC | CASSFGVVGTQYF | TRBJ2-5 | TRBV7-9 | - | -
TGCAGCGTTGAGAGACAGGGCAACACTGAAGCTTTCTTT | CSVERQGNTEAFF | TRBJ1-1 | TRBV29-1 | TRBD1 | few
TGTGCCATCAGTACGGACACGCAAGAGACCCAGTACTTC | CAISTDTQETQYF | TRBJ2-5 | TRBV10-3 | - | -
TGCGCCAGCAGCTTGGGGACAGGGGGCGATGGCAATCAGCCCCAGCATTTT | CASSLGTGGDGNQPQHF | TRBJ1-5 | TRBV5-1 | TRBD1 | -
TGTGCCAGCAGTGACACTGGACAGGGGGGAGACACCGGGGAGCTGTTTTTT | CASSDTGQGGDTGELFF | TRBJ2-2 | TRBV25-1 | TRBD1 | few
TGCGCCAGCAGGCCCCAGCCCAGCGACGAGACCCAGTACTTC | CASRPQPSDETQYF | TRBJ2-5 | TRBV5-1 | - | -
TGTGCCACCAGGGACGTGAACACCGGGGAGCTGTTTTTT | CATRDVNTGELFF | TRBJ2-2 | TRBV25-1 | - | -
TGCGCCAGCAGCTTGGGTCTAGCGGGAGCTTACGAGCAGTACTTC | CASSLGLAGAYEQYF | TRBJ2-7 | TRBV5-1 | TRBD2 | -
TGTGCCAGCAATCCGGGACAGGGGGCGTACGAGCAGTACTTC | CASNPGQGAYEQYF | TRBJ2-7 | TRBV5-6 | TRBD1 | once
TGTGCCAGCAGCAAAGAGAAGGGTACGGCTAGCGGAGCCAAAAACATTCAGTACTTC | CASSKEKGTASGAKNIQYF | TRBJ2-4 | TRBV21-1 | - | few
TGTGCCAGCAGCTTGGGACTAGCGGGAGTCGGTGAGCAGTTCTTC | CASSLGLAGVGEQFF | TRBJ2-1 | TRBV5-6 | TRBD2 | few
TGCGCCAGCAGCTTTGGGGGCGCTGGGGCCAACGTCCTGACTTTC | CASSFGGAGANVLTF | TRBJ2-6 | TRBV5-1 | - | -
TGTGCCAGCACCTTAGGACAGACTGGGGAGCAGTACTTC | CASTLGQTGEQYF | TRBJ2-7 | TRBV6-1 | - | -
TGTGCCAGCAGCTTCTCCGGACTAGATTCCTACGAGCAGTACTTC | CASSFSGLDSYEQYF | TRBJ2-7 | TRBV7-2 | TRBD2 | -
TGTGCCAGCTCACCAACCGGGGGGAACACTGAAGCTTTCTTT | CASSPTGGNTEAFF | TRBJ1-1 | TRBV18 | - | -
TGCGCCAGCAGCTTGGAGGCGCGAACTAGCACAGATACGCAGTATTTT | CASSLEARTSTDTQYF | TRBJ2-3 | TRBV5-1 | - | few
TGTGCCAGTAGTAAAGGACACCCCTACGAGCAGTACTTC | CASSKGHPYEQYF | TRBJ2-7 | TRBV19 | - | -
TGCGCCAGCAGCTTGGGGTTGGATGAGCAGTTCTTC | CASSLGLDEQFF | TRBJ2-1 | TRBV5-1 | - | -
TGTGCCAGCAGCGCCAATACTGAGGGCGAAAAACTGTTTTTT | CASSANTEGEKLFF | TRBJ1-4 | TRBV9 | - | -
TGTGCCAGCAGCTCCCGGACAGGGATGGGCAATGAGCAGTTCTTC | CASSSRTGMGNEQFF | TRBJ2-1 | TRBV13 | TRBD1 | few
TGTGCCATCAGTGTCGGACTACCCCAAGAGACCCAGTACTTC | CAISVGLPQETQYF | TRBJ2-5 | TRBV10-3 | - | -
TGTGCCAGCAGCCGGTTTACCTACGAGCAGTACTTC | CASSRFTYEQYF | TRBJ2-7 | TRBV2 | - | -
TGTGCCAGCAGCCAACACGAACATTCATCCAAAAACATTCAGTACTTC | CASSQHEHSSKNIQYF | TRBJ2-4 | TRBV4-2 | - | -
TGTGCCACCAGCAGAGACCGTCAAGAGACCCAGTACTTC | CATSRDRQETQYF | TRBJ2-5 | TRBV15 | - | -
TGTGCCACTCGGATTCAGGGCTCGCTTGAGCAGTTCTTC | CATRIQGSLEQFF | TRBJ2-1 | TRBV19 | - | -
TGTGCCAGCAGAGTCAGCGGGAGCACAGATACGCAGTATTTT | CASRVSGSTDTQYF | TRBJ2-3 | TRBV6-5 | - | once
TGTGCCAGTAGTATTTCGCCAGTAGACTATCAGCCCCAGCATTTT | CASSISPVDYQPQHF | TRBJ1-5 | TRBV19 | - | -
TGTGCCAGCAGTGAAGGGACAGGGATGTACGAGCAGTACTTC | CASSEGTGMYEQYF | TRBJ2-7 | TRBV25-1 | TRBD1 | few
TGTGCCTGGAGAACTGGGCGGTCTTCCTACGAGCAGTACTTC | CAWRTGRSSYEQYF | TRBJ2-7 | TRBV30 | - | -
TGTGCCAGCAGCCTGGGACTAGCGGGAGACGAGCAGTACTTC | CASSLGLAGDEQYF | TRBJ2-7 | TRBV5-4 | TRBD2 | -
TGTGCCAGCAGCCGGGGACTAGAGTACAATGAGCAGTTCTTC | CASSRGLEYNEQFF | TRBJ2-1 | TRBV9 | TRBD2 | -